Following are 31 T cell receptor beta chains from one sample sequenced in a study of blood T cell repertoires in COVID-19. Clones were read by immunoSEQ multiplex PCR, and TCRdb kept only the in-frame ones, dropping some. The sample has 400,000 to 550,000 clones; about 89% are singletons. The sequenced sample consisted of peripheral blood. The receptors were gathered from a woman in her 30s with acute or convalescent COVID-19.

The J gene is TRBJ2-5, the V gene TRBV4-1, with TRBD1 matching 7 bases. Looked up from germline, CDR1 is MGHRA and CDR2 is YSYEKL. The trim removed 3 bases at V and 2 bases at J, leaving 3 bases unmatched. The CDR3 is made up of 14 amino acids. The CDR3 DNA reads as TGCGCCAGCAGCCAGGGACAGATACAAGAGACCCAGTACTTC. Translated, it gives CASSQGQIQETQYF.

Only one count was recorded for this clone. The genes are TRBV5-4 and TRBJ2-7; 9 bases fit TRBD1. V lost 5 bases, J lost 3 bases, and 9 bases stayed unmatched. This CDR3 region has 15 residues. CDR1 and CDR2 from the germline V gene are SGHNT and YYREEE (reference sequence). CDR3 DNA sequence: TGTGCCAGCAGTCGGGGACAGGGTGGGTACTACGAGCAGTACTTC. Its translation is CASSRGQGGYYEQYF.

The V and J genes are TRBV6-1 and TRBJ2-4; a weak D match, TRBD2 (6 bases). V dropped 2 bases and J dropped 5 bases, with 13 bases sitting between them. Per the germline V gene, CDR1 is MNHNS and CDR2 is SASEGT. The CDR3 is made up of 15 amino acids. In nucleotides, the CDR3 is TGTGCCAGCAGTGAATGGGGCGGGACGGAAAACATTCAGTACTTC. This gives the protein CASSEWGGTENIQYF.

The J gene is TRBJ1-2, the V gene TRBV4-1, with D possibly TRBD1 on 6 matching bases. The germline V gene has CDR1 MGHRA and CDR2 YSYEKL. The ends were cut back, 3 bases at V and 5 bases at J, with 13 bases in the middle. CDR3 length: 14 residues. CDR3 sequence: CASSQGDNRYGYTF. The CDR3 DNA reads as TGCGCCAGCAGCCAGGGGGACAACCGATATGGCTACACCTTC.

This rearrangement joins TRBV4-1 to TRBJ1-2; TRBD1 matches at 9 bases. The germline gives CDR1 MGHRA, CDR2 YSYEKL. The junction had 3 bases not matched to a gene; V was cut back by 1 base and J by 0 bases. The CDR3 consists of 16 residues. The CDR3: CASSQGQGDANYGYTF. The CDR3, as DNA: TGCGCCAGCAGCCAAGGACAGGGGGATGCTAACTATGGCTACACCTTC.

The genes are TRBV6-6 and TRBJ2-1; 7 bases line up with TRBD1. Germline V lookup: CDR1 MNHNY, CDR2 SVGAGI (reference sequence). J lost 4 bases, V lost 2 bases, and 8 bases had no gene match. This CDR3 is 16 amino acids long. CDR3 DNA: TGTGCCAGCAGTTACGCCCAGACAGGGCTGTACAATGAGCAGTTCTTC. Protein product: CASSYAQTGLYNEQFF.

This clone was found a few times. CDR3 sequence (DNA): TGTGCCAGCAGACCCGGGACAGGGGGTTCACCCCTCCACTTT. It translates to CASRPGTGGSPLHF. This rearrangement joins TRBV28 to TRBJ1-6; TRBD1 agrees at 11 bases. The V and J ends lost 6 bases and 9 bases, in that order; junction bases with no gene match: 4. Looked up from germline, CDR1 is MDHEN and CDR2 is SYDVKM. The CDR3 covers 14 residues.

CDR3 region: CASSQFAGTEAFF. CDR3 nucleotide sequence: TGTGCCAGTAGTCAATTCGCAGGGACTGAAGCTTTCTTT. V usage is TRBV19 and J usage is TRBJ1-1; D possibly corresponds to TRBD1 (5 bases). The CDR3 extends over 13 amino acids. Trimming cost V 5 bases and J 5 bases, with 12 bases left between them. Germline V gene lookup returns CDR1 LNHDA and CDR2 SQIVND (reference sequence).

The chain joins TRBV5-6 to TRBJ2-1; D possibly corresponds to TRBD2 (5 bases). V lost 0 bases, J lost 10 bases, and 11 bases lay in between. Germline CDR1 reads SGHDT; CDR2 reads YYEEEE. The CDR3 extends over 13 amino acids. The DNA for the CDR3 is TGTGCCAGCAGCTTGGGAGGGATAGGAGAGCAGTTCTTC. Amino acid sequence: CASSLGGIGEQFF. The entire variable domain, with the rest obtained from reference TRBV5-6 and TRBJ2-1, is as follows: DAGVTQSPTHLIKTRGQQVTLRCSPKSGHDTVSWYQQALGQGPQFIFQYYEEEERQRGNFPDRFSGHQFPNYSSELNVNALLLGDSALYLCASSLGGIGEQFFGPGTRLTVL.

This clone was recorded only once. The chain couples TRBV5-1 to TRBJ2-5, with 7 bases lining up with TRBD1. The CDR3 spans 14 residues. Unmatched junction bases numbered 7, after V lost 3 bases and J lost 5 bases. From germline, CDR1 is SGHRS and CDR2 YFSETQ. CDR3 nucleotides: TGCGCCAGCAGCTATTCAGGGGGTCGGGAGACCCAGTACTTC. Translating it yields CASSYSGGRETQYF.

The chain recombines TRBV19 with TRBJ1-1; D unclear. The ends were cut back, 5 bases at V and 4 bases at J, with 14 bases in the middle. The CDR3 spans 14 residues. In germline, CDR1 is LNHDA, CDR2 SQIVND (reference sequence). CDR3 in DNA: TGTGCCAGTAGTTCCTCGGGGTCGGGCACTGAAGCTTTCTTT. Translated: CASSSSGSGTEAFF.

This clone was detected only a few times. The chain carries TRBV7-9 and TRBJ1-6; a weak D match, TRBD1 (5 bases). Germline V lookup: CDR1 SEHNR, CDR2 FQNEAQ (reference sequence). The CDR3 length is 15 residues. Between the trimmed V and J ends, which lost 3 bases and 7 bases, there was a span of 13 bases. CDR3 nucleotides: TGTGCCAGCAGCTTTGGGGGAGGATGGAATTCACCCCTCCACTTT. Its protein is CASSFGGGWNSPLHF.

In DNA form, the CDR3 reads TGTGCCAGCAGGCAAAGCGGGGGGGCAATCTACGAGCAGTACTTC. The encoded protein is CASRQSGGAIYEQYF. This chain links TRBV2 with TRBJ2-7, with 10 bases that match TRBD2. Germline V gene sequence: CDR1 SNHLY, CDR2 FYNNEI. V lost 6 bases, J lost 3 bases, and 8 bases stayed unmatched. The CDR3 loop spans 15 amino acids.

This clone was detected a few times. The CDR3: CASSLEIGIHEQFF. The CDR3 coding sequence is TGCGCCAGCAGCTTGGAAATCGGTATTCATGAGCAGTTCTTC. V usage is TRBV5-1 and J usage is TRBJ2-1; D is uncertain. Germline assignment: CDR1 SGHRS and CDR2 YFSETQ. The germline V and J ends were trimmed by 0 bases and 8 bases, with 12 bases remaining between them. This CDR3 has 14 amino acids.

V usage is TRBV7-2 and J usage is TRBJ2-3, with D uncertain. V shed 6 bases and J shed 0 bases, with 10 bases lying between them. Germline V gives CDR1 SGHTA, CDR2 FQGNSA. This CDR3 has 14 residues. For the CDR3, the DNA is TGTGCCAGCAGTCGGCGGATTAGCACAGATACGCAGTATTTT. Translated, it gives CASSRRISTDTQYF. Supplemented by reference TRBV7-2 and TRBJ2-3, the full variable domain reads GAGVSQSPSNKVTEKGKDVELRCDPISGHTALYWYRQSLGQGLEFLIYFQGNSAPDKSGLPSDRFSAERTGGSVSTLTIQRTQQEDSAVYLCASSRRISTDTQYFGPGTRLTVL.

The chain is built from TRBV5-4 and TRBJ2-2, with D tentatively TRBD1 (6 bases). This CDR3 comprises 16 residues. Per germline, CDR1 SGHNT and CDR2 YYREEE (reference sequence). V lost 0 bases and J 4 bases, leaving 13 bases between the germline ends. CDR3 protein: CASSLVQGIVTGELFF. The CDR3 nucleotides read TGTGCCAGCAGCTTGGTCCAGGGGATTGTCACCGGGGAGCTGTTTTTT. Full variable domain (missing parts from reference TRBV5-4 and TRBJ2-2): ETGVTQSPTHLIKTRGQQVTLRCSSQSGHNTVSWYQQALGQGPQFIFQYYREEENGRGNFPPRFSGLQFPNYSSELNVNALELDDSALYLCASSLVQGIVTGELFFGEGSRLTVL.

This chain connects TRBV6-1 to TRBJ2-1, with TRBD1 matching 12 bases. The J segment lost 8 bases and the V segment lost 3 bases, leaving 5 bases of the junction unmatched. Germline V gives CDR1 MNHNS, CDR2 SASEGT. The CDR3 is made up of 15 amino acids. The DNA of the CDR3 is TGTGCCAGCAGTGAGGGGGACAGGGGGCGGGATGAGCAGTTCTTC. Translation gives CASSEGDRGRDEQFF.

The gene calls are TRBV18 and TRBJ1-2, with a possible D match to TRBD1 (5 bases). The germline V and J ends were trimmed by 0 bases and 8 bases, with 16 bases remaining between them. From germline, CDR1 is KGHSH and CDR2 LQKENI. The CDR3 is 15 residues long. This chain's CDR3 is CASSPPAGSTGGYTF. In nucleotides, the CDR3 is TGTGCCAGCTCACCACCAGCAGGGTCAACGGGCGGCTACACCTTC. Supplemented by reference TRBV18 and TRBJ1-2, the full variable domain reads NAGVMQNPRHLVRRRGQEARLRCSPMKGHSHVYWYRQLPEEGLKFMVYLQKENIIDESGMPKERFSAEFPKEGPSILRIQQVVRGDSAAYFCASSPPAGSTGGYTFGSGTRLTVV.

This rearrangement joins TRBV5-1 to TRBJ1-5; 8 nucleotides match TRBD1. This CDR3 has 14 amino acids. The germline CDR1 and CDR2 sequences are SGHRS and YFSETQ. The ends lost 4 bases at V and 5 bases at J; junction bases unmatched: 5. The chain's CDR3 is CASSQGTGDQPQHF. The CDR3 DNA reads TGCGCCAGCAGCCAAGGGACAGGAGATCAGCCCCAGCATTTT.

The V call is TRBV5-1, the J call TRBJ2-2; 10 bases match TRBD1. V was pared by 4 bases and J by 5 bases, with 5 bases of the junction left unmatched. The CDR3 totals 15 residues. Germline CDR1 is SGHRS and CDR2 is YFSETQ. The CDR3 sequence: CASSQGQGRTGELFF. CDR3 bases: TGCGCCAGCAGCCAGGGACAGGGGAGAACCGGGGAGCTGTTTTTT. The full variable domain, its missing parts supplied by reference TRBV5-1 and TRBJ2-2, is KAGVTQTPRYLIKTRGQQVTLSCSPISGHRSVSWYQQTPGQGLQFLFEYFSETQRNKGNFPGRFSGRQFSNSRSEMNVSTLELGDSALYLCASSQGQGRTGELFFGEGSRLTVL.

The V and J genes are TRBV28 and TRBJ2-1; 7 bases fit TRBD2. Trimming took 6 bases from V and 8 from J; bases not matched to a gene: 13. CDR1 is MDHEN and CDR2 is SYDVKM in the germline V gene. The CDR3 contains 15 residues. The CDR3 loop reads CASSTPQYSGYEQFF. CDR3 DNA sequence: TGTGCCAGCAGCACCCCACAATATAGCGGGTATGAGCAGTTCTTC.

The rearrangement links TRBV5-4 to TRBJ2-1; D not resolved. This CDR3 has 15 residues. CDR1 and CDR2 from the germline V gene are SGHNT and YYREEE (reference sequence). V was clipped by 0 bases and J by 6 bases, with 13 bases between them. The CDR3 DNA reads TGTGCCAGCAGCTTGGCGGGTCCTCGGAGCAATGAGCAGTTCTTC. Translation gives CASSLAGPRSNEQFF.

This clone was counted between two and nine times. Other DNA sequences from this sample encode an identical CDR3 as well. V is TRBV6-4 and J is TRBJ2-1; 11 bases match TRBD2. The CDR3 runs 15 residues. The ends lost 6 bases at V and 4 bases at J; junction bases unmatched: 5. CDR1 is MRHNA, CDR2 SNTAGT, per germline. Here the CDR3 reads CASSPLAGGYNEQFF. CDR3 in DNA: TGTGCCAGCAGCCCCCTAGCGGGGGGTTACAATGAGCAGTTCTTC.

V gene TRBV6-5 combines with J gene TRBJ2-7; a possible D gene is TRBD2 (5 bases). Germline V lookup: CDR1 MNHEY, CDR2 SVGAGI. V was cut by 4 bases and J by 4 bases, with 17 bases left in between. CDR3 length: 15 amino acids. The CDR3 DNA follows: TGTGCCAGCAGTTTAGTATATGGTCAGCGGTACGAGCAGTACTTC. Translating gives CASSLVYGQRYEQYF.

J is TRBJ1-4 and V is TRBV7-2, with 8 bases identical to TRBD1. The CDR3 has 17 amino acids. Germline V gene sequence: CDR1 SGHTA, CDR2 FQGNSA. The V and J ends lost 6 bases and 0 bases, in that order; junction bases with no gene match: 9. The CDR3 DNA reads TGTGCCAGCAGTCGCCGGACAGGGAGGCCAACTAATGAAAAACTGTTTTTT. This sequence encodes CASSRRTGRPTNEKLFF.

The chain combines TRBV5-8 with TRBJ2-2; D might be TRBD1 (6 bases). Trimming shortened V by 4 bases and J by 6 bases, and 16 bases separated the two germline ends. Germline assignment: CDR1 SGHTS and CDR2 YDEGEE. This CDR3 has 15 residues. The CDR3 protein is CASSGHGTLPGELFF. Written as DNA, the CDR3 is TGTGCCAGCAGCGGACACGGGACATTACCCGGGGAGCTGTTTTTT.

The chain links TRBV6-1 to TRBJ2-1, with D uncertain. There are 15 residues in the CDR3. Per germline, CDR1 MNHNS and CDR2 SASEGT. V lost 6 bases to trimming and J lost 0 bases, with 12 bases between them. The CDR3 loop reads CASRRQQSSYNEQFF. CDR3 in DNA: TGTGCCAGCAGAAGGCAACAGAGCTCCTACAATGAGCAGTTCTTC.

The chain employs TRBV12-3 or TRBV12-4 and TRBJ1-5, with unresolved D. CDR3 length equals 13 residues. The V and J ends lost 1 base and 6 bases respectively, with 7 bases between them. CDR3 in DNA: TGTGCCAGCAGTTTAGGCAGGTTTCAGCCCCAGCATTTT. Translated: CASSLGRFQPQHF.

This clone was seen a single time. The rearrangement uses TRBV9 and TRBJ2-5; 8 bases line up with TRBD2. V lost 2 bases, J lost 5 bases, and 8 bases stayed unmatched. The CDR3 length is 15 residues. CDR1 is SGDLS and CDR2 is YYNGEE in the germline V gene. In nucleotides, the CDR3 is TGTGCCAGCAGCGTTTCCGGGGGGGCCGGTGAGACCCAGTACTTC. Translated, it gives CASSVSGGAGETQYF.

The rearrangement joins TRBV5-1 to TRBJ2-5; 9 nucleotides line up with TRBD1. The CDR3 has 19 residues. Germline V gene data show CDR1 as SGHRS and CDR2 as YFSETQ. Unmatched junction bases numbered 17, after V lost 4 bases and J lost 1 base. The CDR3 sequence: CASSHWILLGTGRQETQYF. CDR3 in DNA: TGCGCCAGCAGCCATTGGATTCTCTTAGGGACAGGGCGCCAAGAGACCCAGTACTTC.

The V gene is TRBV4-1, the J gene TRBJ2-3, with D unclear. Trimming stripped 0 bases from V and 2 bases from J, with 9 bases between. The CDR3 length is 15 residues. CDR1 MGHRA and CDR2 YSYEKL come from the germline V gene. In DNA, the CDR3 is TGCGCCAGCAGCCAAGATCCGGAGCCCACAGATACGCAGTATTTT. Protein: CASSQDPEPTDTQYF.